This T cell receptor beta chain was sequenced during a study of regulatory T cells in long-lasting Graves disease. Building of the TCR beta libraries involved iRepertoire HTBI primers and Arm-PCR of CDR3 regions. MiXCR was run by TCRdb on the multiplex PCR reads, yielding one entry per CDR3 protein. The sample lists approximately 230,000 distinct CDR3 sequences, about a sixth occurring once. The time point is: newly diagnosed GD, antithyroid drugs for less than 3 months. Preparation of the TCR library used RNA extracted from PBMCs. V shed 5 bases, J shed 5 bases, and the junction held 6 bases outside the gene matches. The length of the CDR3 is 15 residues. Germline CDR1 is MDHEN and CDR2 is SYDVKM. This clonotype was seen ten or more times.

Sequenced here: peripheral blood mononuclear cells (PBMCs), sampled at new diagnosis, from a patient treated with antithyroid drugs. V gene TRBV28 combines with J gene TRBJ2-1; TRBD2 aligns across 10 bases. The TCR was taken from a female donor with Graves disease. CDR3 sequence: CASSPLAGADNEQFF. The CDR3, as DNA: TGTGCCAGCAGTCCGCTAGCGGGAGCGGACAATGAGCAGTTCTTC.